The rows below give T cell receptor beta chains drawn from one sample of a study of beta chain features in type 1 diabetes. Sequenced by immunoSEQ multiplex PCR; TCRdb stores in-frame clones only, minus some. The table has about 400,000 clones, approximately 12% seen once. Sequencing input: naive CD4+ T cells from blood. These receptors originate from a man aged 18 to 29 in good health. CDR3s include the opening cysteine and the closing phenylalanine or tryptophan. The D gene is left open where the match is weak. Size is stated for part of the rows, as once, few or many counts, or as a class when the clone is expanded.

V	J	D	size	CDR3	DNA
TRBV4-1	TRBJ1-2	TRBD1	-	CASSLDRGYGYTF	TGCGCCAGCAGTCTGGACAGGGGCTATGGCTACACCTTC
TRBV7-9	TRBJ2-1	TRBD2	-	CASSPRGLNSYNEQFF	TGTGCCAGCAGCCCTCGGGGACTAAACTCCTACAATGAGCAGTTCTTC
TRBV5-5	TRBJ1-4	-	-	CASSGSATNEKLFF	TGTGCCAGCAGCGGGAGCGCAACTAATGAAAAACTGTTTTTT
TRBV7-9	TRBJ2-1	TRBD1	few	CASSLVGFGQGLQYNEQFF	TGTGCCAGCAGCTTAGTCGGTTTTGGACAGGGCCTACAATACAATGAGCAGTTCTTC
TRBV19	TRBJ1-2	-	-	CASKKEQGRHGYTF	TGTGCCAGTAAAAAGGAACAGGGAAGGCATGGCTACACCTTC
TRBV4-3	TRBJ2-7	-	many	CASSQVRGGYEQYF	TGCGCCAGCAGCCAAGTGCGCGGAGGGTACGAGCAGTACTTC
TRBV27	TRBJ1-5	-	-	CASSSREGNQPQHF	TGTGCCAGCAGCTCAAGGGAGGGCAATCAGCCCCAGCATTTT
TRBV18	TRBJ2-5	TRBD1	-	CASSPKIGTGGGETQYF	TGTGCCAGCTCACCCAAGATTGGGACAGGGGGAGGAGAGACCCAGTACTTC
TRBV14	TRBJ1-2	-	-	CASSARTDNYYGYTF	TGTGCCAGCAGCGCCAGGACGGACAATTACTATGGCTACACCTTC
TRBV5-1	TRBJ2-7	-	few	CASSLGQDAYEQYF	TGCGCCAGCAGCTTGGGACAGGACGCCTACGAGCAGTACTTC
TRBV4-2	TRBJ2-3	TRBD2	few	CASSHVAGGPGDTQYF	TGTGCCAGCAGCCACGTAGCGGGGGGGCCGGGAGATACGCAGTATTTT
TRBV28	TRBJ2-7	-	few	CASSVLYEQYF	TGTGCCAGCAGTGTTCTTTACGAGCAGTACTTC
TRBV4-2	TRBJ2-5	-	-	CASSQDSGVQTQYF	TGTGCCAGCAGCCAAGATTCAGGGGTCCAAACCCAGTACTTC
TRBV5-1	TRBJ2-2	TRBD2	-	CASSLVSGGPTGELFF	TGCGCCAGCAGCTTGGTAAGCGGGGGACCCACCGGGGAGCTGTTTTTT
TRBV29-1	TRBJ2-5	TRBD1	few	CSVMRGTGQETQYF	TGCAGCGTTATGAGGGGGACAGGACAAGAGACCCAGTACTTC
TRBV7-2	TRBJ1-2	TRBD1	few	CASSPRTGGDYGYTF	TGTGCCAGCAGCCCTAGGACAGGGGGCGACTATGGCTACACCTTC
TRBV2	TRBJ1-6	TRBD1	-	CASSDGAGGNSPLHF	TGTGCCAGCAGTGATGGAGCAGGGGGAAATTCACCCCTCCACTTT
TRBV29-1	TRBJ2-3	-	few	CSEGDSTDTQYF	TGCAGCGAGGGGGATTCCACAGATACGCAGTATTTT
TRBV5-4	TRBJ1-4	-	-	CASSLAGGRGEKLFF	TGTGCCAGCAGCTTGGCCGGAGGGAGAGGGGAAAAACTGTTTTTT
TRBV11-2	TRBJ2-1	-	few	CASSFQGYNEQFF	TGTGCCAGCAGCTTTCAGGGGTACAATGAGCAGTTCTTC
TRBV11-1	TRBJ1-2	-	-	CASSLLKHHGYTF	TGTGCCAGCAGCTTGTTGAAACACCATGGCTACACCTTC
TRBV25-1	TRBJ1-2	TRBD1	-	CASSERAGGYGYTF	TGTGCCAGCAGTGAAAGGGCAGGGGGGTATGGCTACACCTTC
TRBV18	TRBJ2-1	TRBD2	-	CASSPPLRGSSYNEQFF	TGTGCCAGCTCACCACCGTTGCGGGGGAGCTCCTACAATGAGCAGTTCTTC
TRBV7-2	TRBJ2-7	TRBD1	few	CASSLTGGAYEQYF	TGTGCCAGCAGCCTAACAGGGGGCGCCTACGAGCAGTACTTC
TRBV10-3	TRBJ1-1	-	-	CAITRGEGPPFF	TGTGCCATCACCAGGGGCGAGGGCCCACCTTTCTTT
TRBV5-6	TRBJ2-7	-	-	CASSLGNRVPYEQYF	TGTGCCAGCAGCTTGGGAAACAGGGTCCCCTACGAGCAGTACTTC
TRBV18	TRBJ2-3	TRBD1	-	CASSPRTGTGVVNTQYF	TGTGCCAGCTCACCACGGACCGGGACAGGGGTTGTGAATACGCAGTATTTT
TRBV9	TRBJ2-1	TRBD2	few	CASSVSGSGYNEQFF	TGTGCCAGCAGCGTTAGCGGGAGTGGCTACAATGAGCAGTTCTTC
TRBV5-1	TRBJ2-7	-	few	CASSSLLDYEQYF	TGCGCCAGCAGCTCCCTGTTAGACTACGAGCAGTACTTC
TRBV30	TRBJ1-2	TRBD1	few	CAWSPDRVRGYTF	TGTGCCTGGAGTCCCGACAGGGTGCGAGGCTACACCTTC
TRBV5-8	TRBJ2-1	-	-	CASSFRLATYYNEQFF	TGTGCCAGCAGCTTTAGGCTAGCGACCTACTACAATGAGCAGTTCTTC
TRBV7-3	TRBJ2-5	TRBD1	few	CASSLFGTVNGETQYF	TGTGCCAGCAGCTTGTTCGGGACAGTAAACGGAGAGACCCAGTACTTC
TRBV7-3	TRBJ2-1	TRBD1	once	CASSLRSGTVYNEQFF	TGTGCCAGCAGCTTACGTTCAGGGACAGTATACAATGAGCAGTTCTTC
TRBV18	TRBJ2-7	TRBD1	few	CASSPLTGASDEQYF	TGTGCCAGCTCACCCCTGACAGGGGCGAGCGACGAGCAGTACTTC
TRBV7-9	TRBJ1-1	TRBD1	few	CASSSTTGVTEAFF	TGTGCCAGCAGCTCGACGACAGGGGTCACTGAAGCTTTCTTT
TRBV7-2	TRBJ2-5	-	few	CASSRPGREETQYF	TGTGCCAGCAGCCGACCGGGGAGAGAAGAGACCCAGTACTTC
TRBV30	TRBJ1-2	-	-	CAWSVLYGYTF	TGTGCCTGGAGTGTACTCTATGGCTACACCTTC
TRBV5-6	TRBJ2-7	TRBD2	few	CASSLVRTSAGLEQYF	TGTGCCAGCAGCTTGGTGCGGACTAGCGCAGGGTTAGAGCAGTACTTC
TRBV9	TRBJ1-1	-	-	CASSVSSSNTEAFF	TGTGCCAGCAGCGTATCCTCCTCGAACACTGAAGCTTTCTTT
TRBV7-8	TRBJ1-2	TRBD1	-	CASSHRQGLYGGYTF	TGTGCCAGCAGCCATAGACAGGGTCTCTATGGGGGCTACACCTTC
TRBV7-3	TRBJ2-2	-	few	CASSRGDTRVTGELFF	TGTGCCAGCAGCCGGGGGGACACCCGAGTTACCGGGGAGCTGTTTTTT
TRBV19	TRBJ2-5	-	-	CASSISGTQGGETQYF	TGTGCCAGTAGTATTTCCGGGACCCAAGGAGGGGAGACCCAGTACTTC
TRBV7-2	TRBJ1-2	-	few	CASSFRTAPRYGYTF	TGTGCCAGCAGCTTTAGGACAGCCCCACGCTATGGCTACACCTTC
TRBV9	TRBJ1-2	TRBD1	few	CASSVATGAYYGYTF	TGTGCCAGCAGCGTAGCGACAGGGGCTTACTATGGCTACACCTTC
TRBV9	TRBJ1-2	-	-	CASSVSPEEGGYTF	TGTGCCAGCAGCGTGAGTCCCGAGGAGGGCGGCTACACCTTC
TRBV18	TRBJ2-5	-	few	CASSPPQGGLETQYF	TGTGCCAGCTCACCACCCCAGGGAGGATTGGAGACCCAGTACTTC
TRBV4-2	TRBJ2-7	TRBD1	few	CASSPQGQGSYEQYF	TGTGCCAGCAGCCCCCAGGGACAGGGGTCCTACGAGCAGTACTTC
TRBV12-5	TRBJ2-1	-	-	CASGLVLGQGLYNEQFF	TGTGCTAGTGGTTTGGTACTGGGGCAGGGTCTGTACAATGAGCAGTTCTTC
TRBV28	TRBJ2-7	TRBD1	few	CASIPGQGSYEQYF	TGTGCCAGCATACCGGGACAGGGGTCCTACGAGCAGTACTTC
TRBV5-1	TRBJ2-1	TRBD2	-	CASSLGLAGGSYNEQFF	TGCGCCAGCAGCTTGGGGTTAGCGGGAGGCTCCTACAATGAGCAGTTCTTC